The rows below give T cell receptor beta chains drawn from one sample of a study of CXCR3-negative and CXCR3-positive naive CD8 T cells. TCRdb re-called the 5' RACE reads, yielding one record per CDR3 amino acid sequence without DNA. Here the sample table reports around 61,000 distinct CDR3 sequences. Sequencing was performed on naive CXCR3+ CD8+ T cells from blood. The receptors come from a human donor in good health. Some clones in this sample may be carry-over from other donors' samples. The CDR3 runs from the conserved cysteine through the conserved F or W. Each record gives: J gene, V gene, CDR3 protein.

TRBJ2-7 | TRBV7-2 | CASSLGTGNTYEQYF
TRBJ2-1 | TRBV7-2 | CASSRRTFSYNEQFF
TRBJ2-5 | TRBV7-9 | CASSPPGGETQYF
TRBJ2-1 | TRBV7-6 | CASSDRDTSYNEQFF
TRBJ2-2 | TRBV7-7 | CASSLHPGDSGELFF
TRBJ1-1 | TRBV6-2/TRBV6-3 | CASSHWFEDGNTEAFF
TRBJ1-1 | TRBV6-5 | CASSSSPLEAFF
TRBJ2-7 | TRBV29-1 | CSVEAGPAGDYEQYF
TRBJ2-7 | TRBV7-9 | CASSLLGQGYSYEQYF
TRBJ2-3 | TRBV5-1 | CASSLAEVGQGSTDTQYF
TRBJ2-7 | TRBV11-2 | CVSSQLPYEQYF
TRBJ1-2 | TRBV29-1 | CSVAPLGVTNYGYTF
TRBJ2-7 | TRBV28 | CASIERSSYEQYF
TRBJ2-5 | TRBV11-3 | CASSLSGGALETQYF
TRBJ1-2 | TRBV4-3 | CASSQDVGRHNYGYTF
TRBJ2-2 | TRBV28 | CASSPNPRRGSFPPSTGELFF
TRBJ1-1 | TRBV10-3 | CAISGGSEAFF
TRBJ2-3 | TRBV20-1 | CSASSATDPRTDTQYF
TRBJ2-7 | TRBV20-1 | CSARGDRDYEQYF
TRBJ2-1 | TRBV2 | CASSELAGAYNEQFF
TRBJ2-3 | TRBV20-1 | CSASKTSGRSTDTQYF
TRBJ1-1 | TRBV19 | CASSIATRGQNEAFF
TRBJ1-1 | TRBV20-1 | CSARPGTGKNTEAFF
TRBJ2-2 | TRBV19 | CASKSRGGTGELFF